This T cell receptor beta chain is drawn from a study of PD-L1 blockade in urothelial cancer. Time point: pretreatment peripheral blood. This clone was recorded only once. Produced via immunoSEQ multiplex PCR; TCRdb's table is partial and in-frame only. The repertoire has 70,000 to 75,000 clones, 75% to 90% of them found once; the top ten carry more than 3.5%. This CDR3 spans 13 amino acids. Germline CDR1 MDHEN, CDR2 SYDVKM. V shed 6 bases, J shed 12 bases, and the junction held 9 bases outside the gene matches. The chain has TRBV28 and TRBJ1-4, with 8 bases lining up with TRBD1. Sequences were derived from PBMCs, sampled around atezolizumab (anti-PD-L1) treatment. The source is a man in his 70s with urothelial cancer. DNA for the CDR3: TGTGCCAGCAGCCGCGACCAGACAGGGGAACTGTTTTTT. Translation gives CASSRDQTGELFF.